This T cell receptor beta chain was captured by sequencing in a study of spatial heterogeneity in lung cancer. General study results and limits: Expanded TCRs classified as ubiquitous or regional were counted, and these counts tracked ubiquitous and regional nonsynonymous mutations, respectively. Counts of expanded alpha and beta TCRs within tumors tracked the tumor nonsynonymous mutation count. Estimated TCR-seq coverage of tumor T cells was only approximately 7% for alpha chains. For beta chains, the corresponding estimate was about 13%.

TCRdb fed the 5' RACE reads into MiXCR, producing one record per CDR3 protein. The sample carries 17,000 or so distinct CDR3 sequences, 5.5% to 6.5% recorded once. Regarding time point: sample taken at primary tumor resection. Donation came from some 72 patients with untreated early-stage non-small cell lung cancer. Without sorting, whole RNA was sequenced from tumor, nontumor lung or frozen PBMC. This CDR3 is built from 12 residues. Deletions cut 4 bases from V and 9 bases from J, with 10 bases between. CDR1 SEHNR and CDR2 FQNEAQ come from the germline V gene (reference sequence). At least ten counts were recorded for this clonotype. Its antigen is not known.

The sample in question was lung tumor tissue, obtained at surgery. The TCR sequence derives from a female donor with early-stage non-small cell lung cancer. The J gene is TRBJ2-1, the V gene TRBV7-9; D not certain. The CDR3 loop is CASSSVLLEQFF. Written as DNA, the CDR3 is TGTGCCAGCAGCTCCGTTTTGCTTGAGCAGTTCTTC.